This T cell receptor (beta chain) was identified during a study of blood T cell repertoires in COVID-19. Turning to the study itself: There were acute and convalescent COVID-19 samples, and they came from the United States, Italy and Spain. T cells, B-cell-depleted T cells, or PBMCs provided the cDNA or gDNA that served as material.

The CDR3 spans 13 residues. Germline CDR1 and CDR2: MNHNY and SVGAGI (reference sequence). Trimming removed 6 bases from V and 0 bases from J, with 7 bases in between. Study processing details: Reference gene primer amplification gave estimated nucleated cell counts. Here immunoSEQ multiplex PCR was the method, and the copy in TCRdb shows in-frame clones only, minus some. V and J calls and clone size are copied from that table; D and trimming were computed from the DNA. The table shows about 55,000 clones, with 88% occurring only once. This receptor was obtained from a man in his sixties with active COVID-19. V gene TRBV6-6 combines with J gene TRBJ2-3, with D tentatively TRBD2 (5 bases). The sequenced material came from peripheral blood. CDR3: CASSRTSTDTQYF. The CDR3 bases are TGTGCCAGCAGCCGGACTAGCACAGATACGCAGTATTTT.